Listed below are T cell receptor beta chains from one sample, sequenced in a study of control samples from healthy donors and cancer patients. Method: immunoSEQ multiplex PCR; TCRdb's copy keeps in-frame clones and lacks some. The sample contains about 150,000 clones, approximately 91% of which appear only once. Sequenced: blood. The receptors come from a middle-aged woman in good health. Each CDR3 is given with its conserved first and last residue. A D gene is named only where the DNA matches it firmly. Clone sizes are given selectively: once, few, many, or a class where the clone is expanded.

V	J	size	D	CDR3	DNA
TRBV7-9	TRBJ2-2	.	.	CASSPGLAGELFF	TGTGCCAGCAGCCCGGGACTGGCTGGGGAGCTGTTTTTT
TRBV2	TRBJ2-1	.	TRBD2	CASSVLRGADEQFF	TGTGCCAGCAGTGTATTGCGGGGGGCGGATGAGCAGTTCTTC
TRBV12-3/TRBV12-4	TRBJ2-3	once	.	CASSSDPPFPQYF	TGTGCCAGCAGTTCGGACCCTCCCTTTCCGCAGTATTTT
TRBV7-6	TRBJ1-4	.	.	CASSSLRVGEDNEKLFF	TGTGCCAGCAGCTCCTTGAGGGTGGGAGAAGATAATGAAAAACTGTTTTTT
TRBV7-8	TRBJ2-7	.	.	CASTPTEGPYEQYF	TGTGCCAGCACCCCGACTGAGGGGCCCTACGAGCAGTACTTC
TRBV19	TRBJ1-1	.	.	CASWRGAEAFF	TGTGCCAGTTGGAGGGGCGCTGAAGCTTTCTTT
TRBV24-1	TRBJ1-5	.	.	CATSDLHREGNQPQHF	TGTGCCACCAGTGATTTGCACAGGGAGGGCAATCAGCCCCAGCATTTT
TRBV7-8	TRBJ2-2	.	.	CASSPNANTGELFF	TGTGCCAGCAGCCCAAACGCGAACACCGGGGAGCTGTTTTTT
TRBV13	TRBJ1-1	.	.	CASSFETFGETEAFF	TGTGCCAGCAGCTTTGAAACCTTTGGAGAAACTGAAGCTTTCTTT
TRBV19	TRBJ2-3	.	TRBD1	CASSIDVRTGADTQYF	TGTGCCAGTAGTATAGATGTCCGGACAGGGGCAGATACGCAGTATTTT
TRBV5-4	TRBJ1-1	.	.	CASSFGISEAFF	TGTGCCAGCAGCTTTGGTATCTCTGAAGCTTTCTTT
TRBV27	TRBJ1-4	.	.	CASSLSNVGWEKLFF	TGTGCCAGCAGTTTATCGAATGTAGGTTGGGAAAAACTGTTTTTT
TRBV6-6	TRBJ1-5	.	.	CASNGPSNQPQHF	TGTGCCAGCAACGGACCTAGCAATCAGCCCCAGCATTTT
TRBV5-6	TRBJ2-5	.	TRBD2	CASSLGPSGGQETQYF	TGTGCCAGCAGCTTGGGGCCTAGCGGGGGACAAGAGACCCAGTACTTC
TRBV7-9	TRBJ1-1	.	.	CASSLGTSTEAFF	TGTGCCAGCAGCTTAGGGACATCCACTGAAGCTTTCTTT
TRBV6-2/TRBV6-3	TRBJ2-1	.	TRBD1	CASSYSQGAYNEQFF	TGTGCCAGCAGTTATTCTCAGGGGGCTTACAATGAGCAGTTCTTC
TRBV7-8	TRBJ1-2	.	.	CASSTPSPGGAGGSNGYTF	TGTGCCAGCAGCACCCCGTCCCCCGGAGGGGCCGGGGGTTCGAATGGCTACACCTTC
TRBV11-2	TRBJ1-2	.	.	CASSPEDRLVWAF	TGTGCCAGCAGCCCCGAGGACAGACTAGTATGGGCCTTC
TRBV6-4	TRBJ1-1	.	.	CASSDSIGIHEAFF	TGTGCCAGCAGTGACTCGATTGGCATTCATGAAGCTTTCTTT
TRBV7-2	TRBJ2-1	once	.	CASSFLSGINNEQFF	TGTGCCAGCAGCTTTCTAAGCGGAATAAACAATGAGCAGTTCTTC
TRBV29-1	TRBJ2-5	.	TRBD2	CSGFGTSGEETQYF	TGCAGCGGCTTCGGGACTAGCGGGGAAGAGACCCAGTACTTC
TRBV20-1	TRBJ1-2	.	TRBD1	CSASGTGPYGYTF	TGCAGTGCTAGTGGGACAGGCCCTTATGGCTACACCTTC
TRBV25-1	TRBJ2-3	.	TRBD2	CASLSGGATYF	TGTGCCAGCCTAAGCGGGGGGGCGACCTATTTT
TRBV6-2/TRBV6-3	TRBJ1-4	.	TRBD1	CASSYETGGEKLFF	TGTGCCAGCAGTTACGAGACAGGGGGTGAAAAACTGTTTTTT
TRBV12-3/TRBV12-4	TRBJ2-1	.	.	CASNQQGGSEQFF	TGTGCCAGCAATCAACAGGGGGGGAGTGAGCAGTTCTTC
TRBV4-1	TRBJ2-2	.	.	CASSPRGRAGELFF	TGCGCCAGCAGCCCCCGCGGAAGGGCCGGGGAGCTGTTTTTT
TRBV19	TRBJ1-2	.	TRBD1	CASSIAGTGSYGYTF	TGTGCCAGTAGTATCGCCGGGACAGGGAGTTATGGCTACACCTTC
TRBV3-1/TRBV3-2	TRBJ2-3	.	.	CASSQSRRADVGTDTQYF	TGTGCCAGCAGCCAAAGCAGGCGGGCGGATGTCGGCACAGATACGCAGTATTTT
TRBV12-3/TRBV12-4	TRBJ2-7	once	.	CASSSSSSYEQYF	TGTGCCAGCAGTTCTTCAAGCTCCTACGAGCAGTACTTC
TRBV6-2/TRBV6-3	TRBJ2-1	.	.	CASSYSGRSYNEQFF	TGTGCCAGCAGTTACTCCGGTCGCTCCTACAATGAGCAGTTCTTC
TRBV2	TRBJ2-7	.	TRBD1	CASRVVGTGGEQYF	TGTGCCAGCAGGGTGGTTGGGACAGGGGGCGAGCAGTACTTC
TRBV18	TRBJ1-2	.	.	CASSRGTGEGYTF	TGTGCCAGCTCACGAGGGACGGGGGAAGGCTACACCTTC
TRBV5-4	TRBJ1-2	.	.	CASRSERSVFYGYTF	TGTGCCAGCAGGAGCGAGCGGAGTGTTTTCTATGGCTACACCTTC
TRBV5-1	TRBJ1-1	.	.	CASSLAGENTEAFF	TGCGCCAGCAGCTTGGCTGGCGAAAACACTGAAGCTTTCTTT
TRBV5-1	TRBJ2-7	.	.	CASSLGTISYEQYF	TGCGCCAGCAGCTTGGGCACTATCTCCTACGAGCAGTACTTC
TRBV19	TRBJ1-5	.	.	CASTKDNNQPQHF	TGTGCCAGTACTAAGGACAACAATCAGCCCCAGCATTTT
TRBV10-3	TRBJ1-3	.	TRBD1	CAISETGGSGNTIYF	TGTGCCATCAGTGAGACAGGGGGTTCCGGAAACACCATATATTTT
TRBV4-1	TRBJ1-4	once	TRBD1	CASSRRTGANEKLFF	TGCGCCAGCAGCCGCCGGACAGGGGCTAATGAAAAACTGTTTTTT
TRBV12-3/TRBV12-4	TRBJ1-1	.	.	CASSQASNTEAFF	TGTGCCAGCAGTCAAGCTTCAAACACTGAAGCTTTCTTT
TRBV10-3	TRBJ2-3	.	.	CAISGGGGPDTQYF	TGTGCCATCAGTGGTGGCGGTGGTCCAGATACGCAGTATTTT
TRBV19	TRBJ1-6	.	.	CASSIGTNSPLHF	TGTGCCAGTAGTATAGGTACAAATTCACCCCTCCACTTT
TRBV24-1	TRBJ1-5	.	.	CATSDYTGTPNQPQHF	TGTGCCACCAGTGACTACACCGGGACACCGAATCAGCCCCAGCATTTT
TRBV5-5	TRBJ2-1	.	TRBD1	CASSLSGTGYNEQFF	TGTGCCAGCAGCTTGAGCGGGACAGGGTACAATGAGCAGTTCTTC
TRBV6-6	TRBJ2-5	.	.	CASSHSGESETQYF	TGTGCCAGCAGCCATTCGGGGGAGTCGGAGACCCAGTACTTC
TRBV4-1	TRBJ1-1	.	TRBD1	CASSQDSSGTGFTEAFF	TGCGCCAGCAGCCAAGATTCCAGTGGGACAGGGTTTACTGAAGCTTTCTTT
TRBV5-1	TRBJ1-6	.	.	CASSFTVQGDNSPLHF	TGCGCCAGCAGCTTTACCGTACAGGGAGATAATTCACCCCTCCACTTT
TRBV7-5	TRBJ1-1	.	.	CVRSQTGDSEAFF	TGTGTCAGAAGCCAAACCGGCGATAGTGAAGCTTTCTTT
TRBV10-3	TRBJ2-3	.	TRBD2	CAIRLTSGGFTDTQYF	TGTGCCATCAGATTAACTAGCGGGGGGTTCACAGATACGCAGTATTTT
TRBV18	TRBJ2-5	.	.	CASSPQETQYF	TGTGCCAGCTCACCCCAAGAGACCCAGTACTTC
TRBV5-1	TRBJ1-1	.	.	CASTSSTGNTEAFF	TGCGCCAGCACCTCATCGACGGGAAACACTGAAGCTTTCTTT
TRBV10-3	TRBJ2-5	.	TRBD1	CATVQGASGETQYF	TGTGCCACAGTACAGGGGGCCTCCGGAGAGACCCAGTACTTC
TRBV24-1	TRBJ2-1	.	.	CATSDQQGNGEQFF	TGTGCCACCAGTGATCAACAGGGTAACGGTGAGCAGTTCTTC
TRBV10-3	TRBJ1-1	.	TRBD1	CATAVGQGALAFF	TGTGCCACAGCGGTGGGACAGGGGGCGCTTGCTTTCTTT
TRBV6-5	TRBJ2-5	.	.	CASRQDRRQETQYF	TGTGCCAGCAGACAAGACAGGCGTCAAGAGACCCAGTACTTC